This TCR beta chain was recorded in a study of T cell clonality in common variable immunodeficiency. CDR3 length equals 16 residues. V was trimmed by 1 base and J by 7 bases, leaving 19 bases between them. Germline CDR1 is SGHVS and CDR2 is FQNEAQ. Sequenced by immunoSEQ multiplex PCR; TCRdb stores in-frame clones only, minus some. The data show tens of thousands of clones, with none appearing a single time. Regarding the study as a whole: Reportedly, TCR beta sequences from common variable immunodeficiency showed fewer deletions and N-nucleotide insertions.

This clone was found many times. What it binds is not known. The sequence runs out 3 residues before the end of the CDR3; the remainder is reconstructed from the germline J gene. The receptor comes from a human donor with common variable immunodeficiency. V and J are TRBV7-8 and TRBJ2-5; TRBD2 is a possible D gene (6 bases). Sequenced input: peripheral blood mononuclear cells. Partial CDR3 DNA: TGTGCCAGCAGCTTAGGTTGGGACTTCAGTTCTGGGACC. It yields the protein CASSLGWDFSSGT. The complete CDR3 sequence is CASSLGWDFSSGTQYF.